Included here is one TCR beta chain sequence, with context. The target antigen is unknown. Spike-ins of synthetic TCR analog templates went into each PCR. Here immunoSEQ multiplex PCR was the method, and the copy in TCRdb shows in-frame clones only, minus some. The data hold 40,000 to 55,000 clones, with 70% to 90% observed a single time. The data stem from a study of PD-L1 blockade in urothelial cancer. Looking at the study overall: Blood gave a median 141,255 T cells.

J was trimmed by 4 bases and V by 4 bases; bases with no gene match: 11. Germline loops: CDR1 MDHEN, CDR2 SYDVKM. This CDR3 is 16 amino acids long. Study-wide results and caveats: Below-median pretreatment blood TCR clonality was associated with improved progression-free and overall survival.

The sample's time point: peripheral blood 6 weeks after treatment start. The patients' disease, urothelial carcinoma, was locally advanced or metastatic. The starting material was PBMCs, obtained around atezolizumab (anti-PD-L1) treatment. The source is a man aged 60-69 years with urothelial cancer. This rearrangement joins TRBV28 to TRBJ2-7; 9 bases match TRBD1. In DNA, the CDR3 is TGTGCCAGCAGTTACCTCCGGGACAGGGCCACGTACGAGCAGTACTTC. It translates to CASSYLRDRATYEQYF.